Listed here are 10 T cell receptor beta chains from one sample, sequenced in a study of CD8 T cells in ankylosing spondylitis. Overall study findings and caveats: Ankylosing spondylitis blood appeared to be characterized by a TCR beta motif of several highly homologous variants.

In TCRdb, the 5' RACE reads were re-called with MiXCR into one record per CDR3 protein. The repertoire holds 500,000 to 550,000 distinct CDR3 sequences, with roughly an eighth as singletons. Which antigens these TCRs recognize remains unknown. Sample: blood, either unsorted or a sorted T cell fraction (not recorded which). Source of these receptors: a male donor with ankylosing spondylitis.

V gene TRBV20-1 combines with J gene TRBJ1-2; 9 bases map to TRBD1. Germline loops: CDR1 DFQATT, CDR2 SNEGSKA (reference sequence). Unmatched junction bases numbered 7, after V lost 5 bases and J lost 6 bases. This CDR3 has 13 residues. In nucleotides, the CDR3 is TGCAGTGCTCTACCCGGGGACAGGGATGGCTACACCTTC. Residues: CSALPGDRDGYTF.

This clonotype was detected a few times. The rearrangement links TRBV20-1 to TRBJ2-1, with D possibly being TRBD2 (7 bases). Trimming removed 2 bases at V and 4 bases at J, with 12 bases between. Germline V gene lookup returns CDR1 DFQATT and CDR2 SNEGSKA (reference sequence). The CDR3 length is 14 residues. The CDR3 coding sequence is TGCAGTGCTAGAAGGGGGGGAGAGTACAATGAGCAGTTCTTC. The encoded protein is CSARRGGEYNEQFF.

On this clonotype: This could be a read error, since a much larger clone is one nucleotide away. CDR3 bases: TGCGCCAGCAGCTTGCAGCTAGCGGACACCGGGGAGCTGTTTTTT. Amino acid sequence: CASSLQLADTGELFF. The J gene is TRBJ2-2, the V gene TRBV5-1, with 7 bases fitting TRBD2. V trimming: 1 base; J trimming: 3 bases; junction bases outside the gene matches: 3. Per the germline V gene, CDR1 is SGHRS and CDR2 is YFSETQ. CDR3 size: 15 residues.

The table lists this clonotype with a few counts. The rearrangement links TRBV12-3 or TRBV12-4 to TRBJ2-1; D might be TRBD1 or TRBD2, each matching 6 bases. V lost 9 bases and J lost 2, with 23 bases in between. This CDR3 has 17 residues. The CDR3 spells CASYQGLAAYTYNEQFF. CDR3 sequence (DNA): TGTGCCAGTTACCAGGGGTTAGCGGCGTATACCTACAATGAGCAGTTCTTC.

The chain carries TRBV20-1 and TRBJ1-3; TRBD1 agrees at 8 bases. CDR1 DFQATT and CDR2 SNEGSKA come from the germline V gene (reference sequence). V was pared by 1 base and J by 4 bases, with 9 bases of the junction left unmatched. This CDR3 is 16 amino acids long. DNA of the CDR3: TGCAGTGCTAGAGGTCTGCAGGGGGCGACCGGAAACACCATATATTTT. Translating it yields CSARGLQGATGNTIYF.

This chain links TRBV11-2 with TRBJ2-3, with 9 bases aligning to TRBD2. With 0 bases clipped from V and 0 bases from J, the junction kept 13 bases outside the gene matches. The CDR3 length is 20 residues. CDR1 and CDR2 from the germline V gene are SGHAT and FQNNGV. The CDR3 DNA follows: TGTGCCAGCAGCTTAGATCCTCCGAGCGGGAGGAGGACTAGCACAGATACGCAGTATTTT. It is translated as CASSLDPPSGRRTSTDTQYF. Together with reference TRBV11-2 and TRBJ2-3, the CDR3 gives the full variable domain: EAGVAQSPRYKIIEKRQSVAFWCNPISGHATLYWYQQILGQGPKLLIQFQNNGVVDDSQLPKDRFSAERLKGVDSTLKIQPAKLEDSAVYLCASSLDPPSGRRTSTDTQYFGPGTRLTVL.

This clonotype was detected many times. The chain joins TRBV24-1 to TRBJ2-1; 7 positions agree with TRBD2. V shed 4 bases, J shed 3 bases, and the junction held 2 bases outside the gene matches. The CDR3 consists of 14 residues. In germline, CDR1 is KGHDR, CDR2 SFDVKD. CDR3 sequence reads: CATSESSGYNEQFF. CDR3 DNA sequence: TGTGCCACCAGTGAGTCTAGCGGCTACAATGAGCAGTTCTTC.

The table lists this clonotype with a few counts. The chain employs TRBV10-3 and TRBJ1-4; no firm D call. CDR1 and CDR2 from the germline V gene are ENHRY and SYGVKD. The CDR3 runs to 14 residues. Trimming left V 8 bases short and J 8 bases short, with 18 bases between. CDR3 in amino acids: CAISDVLSYEKLFF. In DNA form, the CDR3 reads TGTGCCATCTCTGACGTTCTATCATACGAAAAACTGTTTTTT.

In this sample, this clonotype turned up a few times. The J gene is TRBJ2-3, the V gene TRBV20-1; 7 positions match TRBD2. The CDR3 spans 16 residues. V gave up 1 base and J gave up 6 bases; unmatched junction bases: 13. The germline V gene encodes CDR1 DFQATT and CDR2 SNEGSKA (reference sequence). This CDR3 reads CSARGGGAQKMDTQYF. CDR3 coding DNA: TGCAGTGCTAGAGGGGGGGGAGCCCAAAAGATGGATACGCAGTATTTT.

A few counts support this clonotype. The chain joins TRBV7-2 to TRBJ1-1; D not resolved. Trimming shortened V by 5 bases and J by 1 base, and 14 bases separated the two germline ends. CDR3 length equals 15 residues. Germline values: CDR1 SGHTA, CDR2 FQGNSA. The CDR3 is CASSVWVGPNTEAFF. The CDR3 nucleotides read TGTGCCAGCAGCGTATGGGTCGGCCCGAACACTGAAGCTTTCTTT.